This T cell receptor (beta chain) was recovered during a study of tumor and adjacent non-tumor tissue in lung cancer. Study-wide background: On average, productive TCRbeta reads reached 4 million to 4.5 million per sample.

This sample's RNA came from whole unsorted tissue. Newly diagnosed lung cancer patients had thoracic surgery in China, August–late 2014, without prior chemotherapy. The library came from three nested PCR rounds adapted from ARM-PCR protocols. TCRdb re-called the multiplex PCR reads with MiXCR, one entry per CDR3 protein. Of 100,000 to 150,000 distinct CDR3 sequences in the sample, 66% were seen once. Trimming stripped 6 bases from V and 0 bases from J, with 5 bases between. This CDR3 comprises 12 residues. The sequenced sample consisted of lung tumor tissue. V gene TRBV12-3 or TRBV12-4 combines with J gene TRBJ1-1; D unclear. The clonotype comes from a man aged 30 to 45 with non-small cell lung cancer. CDR3 amino acids: CASRRMNTEAFF. In DNA, the CDR3 is TGTGCCAGCAGACGGATGAACACTGAAGCTTTCTTT.